A single sample is the source of the 20 T cell receptor beta chains below, sequenced in a study of cytomegalovirus exposure and HLA in healthy donors. TCRdb's table, derived via immunoSEQ multiplex PCR, lists solely in-frame clones and lacks some. The table lists 110,000 to 150,000 clones, 85% to 95% of them singletons. Material: PBMCs. The receptor set was obtained from a young man in good health and CMV-seropositive.

The J gene is TRBJ2-7, the V gene TRBV30, with 12 bases identical to TRBD2. The J segment lost 2 bases and the V segment lost 2 bases, leaving 4 bases of the junction unmatched. CDR3 length: 15 residues. The germline V gene has CDR1 GTSNPN and CDR2 SVGIG (reference sequence). The CDR3 region is CAWSPGLAGTYEQYF. The CDR3 coding sequence is TGTGCCTGGAGTCCAGGACTAGCGGGAACCTACGAGCAGTACTTC.

J is TRBJ2-1 and V is TRBV28; D might be TRBD2 (5 bases). CDR1 and CDR2 from the germline V gene are MDHEN and SYDVKM. The CDR3 has 14 amino acids. Trimming shortened V by 4 bases and J by 2 bases, and 9 bases separated the two germline ends. CDR3 amino acids: CASSSTAAYNEQFF. CDR3 bases: TGTGCCAGCAGTTCAACAGCGGCCTACAATGAGCAGTTCTTC. Filled out from reference TRBV28 and TRBJ2-1, the complete variable domain reads DVKVTQSSRYLVKRTGEKVFLECVQDMDHENMFWYRQDPGLGLRLIYFSYDVKMKEKGDIPEGYSVSREKKERFSLILESASTNQTSMYLCASSSTAAYNEQFFGPGTRLTVL.

This chain joins TRBV7-6 and TRBJ1-1; D ambiguous. Germline-derived CDR1 and CDR2 are SGHVS and FNYEAQ. This CDR3 region has 15 residues. Trimming took off 3 bases at V and 7 bases at J, with 18 bases between the two ends. The DNA for the CDR3 is TGTGCCAGCAGCTTTGGGGAGCCCACGGTGAATGAAGCTTTCTTT. This sequence encodes CASSFGEPTVNEAFF.

A few counts support this clone. V is TRBV9 and J is TRBJ1-1; a possible D gene is TRBD1 (5 bases). This CDR3 is 15 amino acids long. Germline CDR1 reads SGDLS; CDR2 reads YYNGEE. Trimming removed 0 bases at V and 1 base at J, with 10 bases between. The DNA for the CDR3 is TGTGCCAGCAGCGTAGGTCCAACAGGGAACACTGAAGCTTTCTTT. As protein: CASSVGPTGNTEAFF.

J is TRBJ1-1 and V is TRBV5-1; the D is unclear. Germline CDR1 reads SGHRS; CDR2 reads YFSETQ. The CDR3 covers 15 residues. Trimming removed 0 bases from V and 2 bases from J, with 11 bases in between. The CDR3 nucleotides read TGCGCCAGCAGCTTGGTTTCAGGCTCCAACACTGAAGCTTTCTTT. Encoded protein: CASSLVSGSNTEAFF.

The J gene is TRBJ2-1, the V gene TRBV7-6; D not certain. The CDR3 consists of 14 residues. V gave up 3 bases and J gave up 3 bases, with 9 bases separating them. Looked up from germline, CDR1 is SGHVS and CDR2 is FNYEAQ. This CDR3 is CASSFRQSYNEQFF. CDR3 DNA: TGTGCCAGCAGCTTCAGGCAGAGCTACAATGAGCAGTTCTTC.

Only one count was recorded for this clone. The chain couples TRBV5-1 to TRBJ2-3; 9 bases match TRBD2. This CDR3 is 20 amino acids long. The V gene's germline CDR1 is SGHRS and CDR2 YFSETQ. J gave up 0 bases and V 2 bases, and 16 bases lay outside the gene matches. CDR3 nucleotide sequence: TGCGCCAGCAGCTTAGGGCTAGCGGGACGAATGGGACTTAGCACAGATACGCAGTATTTT. Translated: CASSLGLAGRMGLSTDTQYF.

J is TRBJ2-5 and V is TRBV11-1, with 11 bases that match TRBD1. Germline trimming cut 5 bases from V and 6 bases from J; bases unmatched to any gene: 2. This CDR3 region has 13 residues. Germline V gene lookup returns CDR1 SGHAT and CDR2 FQDESV (reference sequence). DNA for the CDR3: TGTGCCAGCAGCGGGACAGGGGGACAGACCCAGTACTTC. Translation: CASSGTGGQTQYF. The full variable domain, its missing parts supplied by reference TRBV11-1 and TRBJ2-5, is EAEVAQSPRYKITEKSQAVAFWCDPISGHATLYWYRQILGQGPELLVQFQDESVVDDSQLPKDRFSAERLKGVDSTLKIQPAELGDSAMYLCASSGTGGQTQYFGPGTRLLVL.

This clone appeared a single time. The CDR3 here is CASSAGLGSSYEQYF. The CDR3 DNA reads TGTGCCAGCTCAGCGGGACTTGGGAGCTCCTACGAGCAGTACTTC. The chain joins TRBV18 to TRBJ2-7; weak D call: TRBD2 (6 bases). With 5 bases removed from V and 0 bases from J, the gap between germline ends came to 14 bases. The CDR3 consists of 15 residues. Per germline, CDR1 KGHSH and CDR2 LQKENI.

This chain uses TRBV28 with TRBJ1-2, with D uncertain. This CDR3 contains 13 residues. Germline V gene sequence: CDR1 MDHEN, CDR2 SYDVKM. The V gene lost 5 bases and the J gene lost 1 base, with 8 bases spanning the gap. The CDR3 reads CASSPRNNYGYTF. The CDR3, as DNA: TGTGCCAGCAGTCCCAGGAATAACTATGGCTACACCTTC.

This chain joins TRBV5-1 and TRBJ2-4, with 8 positions matching TRBD2. Per the germline V gene, CDR1 is SGHRS and CDR2 is YFSETQ. The junction had 21 bases not matched to a gene; V was cut back by 4 bases and J by 6 bases. This CDR3 spans 19 amino acids. In nucleotides, the CDR3 is TGCGCCAGCAGCACACGTCTCACCCGGACTAGCAGGAACCCAAACATTCAGTACTTC. Translation gives CASSTRLTRTSRNPNIQYF.

The V and J genes are TRBV9 and TRBJ2-2; TRBD2 matches at 8 bases. V was clipped by 5 bases and J by 7 bases; unmatched bases: 7. The CDR3 has 14 amino acids. Germline V CDR1 and CDR2: SGDLS, YYNGEE. The CDR3 sequence: CASSRTSRDGELFF. The CDR3 DNA is TGTGCCAGCAGTAGGACTAGCCGAGACGGGGAGCTGTTTTTT.

The CDR3 coding sequence is TGTGCCAGTACCGACAATCCCTACGAGCAGTACTTC. It encodes CASTDNPYEQYF. This sequence joins TRBV19 and TRBJ2-7, with unresolved D. The germline V gene encodes CDR1 LNHDA and CDR2 SQIVND (reference sequence). Trimming removed 7 bases at V and 2 bases at J, with 9 bases between. CDR3 length equals 12 residues.

This rearrangement joins TRBV27 to TRBJ1-5; D gene unclear. The CDR3 is 14 amino acids. Germline assignment: CDR1 MNHEY and CDR2 SMNVEV (reference sequence). Trimming left V 2 bases short and J 4 bases short, with 9 bases between. Here the CDR3 DNA reads TGTGCCAGCAGTTTAAGAGAGGCGAATCAGCCCCAGCATTTT. Translation: CASSLREANQPQHF.

The count of this clone is one. The gene calls are TRBV6-1 and TRBJ2-7; 8 bases are shared with TRBD1. The germline V gene encodes CDR1 MNHNS and CDR2 SASEGT. There are 17 residues in the CDR3. V dropped 1 base and J dropped 4; count of bases not matched to a gene: 12. This CDR3 is CASSEGVGQGGFYEQYF. CDR3 DNA sequence: TGTGCCAGCAGTGAAGGGGTAGGACAGGGCGGGTTTTACGAGCAGTACTTC.

Points on this clone: This same CDR3 is encoded by further DNA sequences in the sample. The chain combines TRBV30 with TRBJ2-3; TRBD2 aligns across 10 bases. The CDR3 consists of 14 residues. V lost 1 base to trimming and J lost 4 bases; unmatched junction nucleotides: 2. CDR1 GTSNPN and CDR2 SVGIG come from the germline V gene (reference sequence). The CDR3 loop reads CAWSATSGADTQYF. The CDR3 region has the DNA TGTGCCTGGAGTGCTACTAGCGGGGCAGATACGCAGTATTTT.

The chain uses TRBV10-3 and TRBJ2-3; D remains unclear. The CDR3 loop spans 13 amino acids. Germline CDR1 ENHRY, CDR2 SYGVKD. Trimming took 0 bases from V and 6 from J, leaving 7 bases between them. CDR3 DNA sequence: TGTGCCATCAGTGAGTCGAATCAGGATACGCAGTATTTT. This codes for CAISESNQDTQYF.

The genes are TRBV4-2 and TRBJ2-7; 8 bases agree with TRBD2. V dropped 0 bases and J dropped 2; count of bases not matched to a gene: 6. CDR3 length equals 16 residues. Germline V gives CDR1 LGHNA, CDR2 YNFKEQ. The CDR3 sequence: CASSQDGTSTAYEQYF. CDR3 bases: TGTGCCAGCAGCCAAGATGGGACTAGTACAGCCTACGAGCAGTACTTC.

The genes are TRBV28 and TRBJ1-1, with 7 bases lining up with TRBD1. Germline lookup yields CDR1 MDHEN and CDR2 SYDVKM. J was trimmed by 3 bases and V by 1 base; bases with no gene match: 5. The CDR3 contains 15 residues. CDR3 in DNA: TGTGCCAGCAGTTTATTGGGCAGGGGGGACACTGAAGCTTTCTTT. This sequence encodes CASSLLGRGDTEAFF.

The rearrangement joins TRBV27 to TRBJ1-1; D possibly corresponds to TRBD1 (5 bases). The germline CDR1 and CDR2 sequences are MNHEY and SMNVEV (reference sequence). The CDR3 is 15 residues long. The V and J ends lost 4 bases and 6 bases respectively, with 18 bases between them. CDR3 loop: CASSSLTVGPAEAFF. CDR3 nucleotides: TGTGCCAGCAGTTCCCTGACAGTCGGACCTGCTGAAGCTTTCTTT.